A single sample is the source of the 22 T cell receptor beta chains below, sequenced in a study of T cell responses to AZD1222 COVID-19 vaccine. TCRdb's table, derived via immunoSEQ multiplex PCR, lists solely in-frame clones and lacks some. The data hold about 42,000 clones, with 65% to 85% observed a single time. The specimen comprised peripheral blood, sampled 28 days after the second AZD1222 dose. These receptors came from an adult who received the AZD1222 COVID-19 vaccine.

This clone was observed once. The chain is built from TRBV5-6 and TRBJ1-6, with D tentatively TRBD1 (5 bases). Germline V gene sequence: CDR1 SGHDT, CDR2 YYEEEE. The CDR3 length is 16 residues. Trimming left V 0 bases short and J 5 bases short, with 12 bases between. The CDR3 spells CASSLVSGGHNSPLHF. CDR3 coding DNA: TGTGCCAGCAGCTTGGTTTCCGGGGGACATAATTCACCCCTCCACTTT.

This clone turned up a few times. The J gene is TRBJ1-2, the V gene TRBV6-5; unclear D gene. Looked up from germline, CDR1 is MNHEY and CDR2 is SVGAGI. The CDR3 totals 12 residues. Between the trimmed V and J ends, which lost 8 bases and 5 bases, there was a span of 12 bases. The CDR3 is CASYNGLYGYTF. The CDR3 nucleotides are TGTGCCAGCTATAATGGGCTTTATGGCTACACCTTC.

This clone has just one count. The chain combines TRBV4-1 with TRBJ2-1; D call uncertain. Germline loops: CDR1 MGHRA, CDR2 YSYEKL. The CDR3 covers 11 residues. Deletions cut 3 bases from V and 4 bases from J, with 1 base between. The CDR3 DNA is TGCGCCAGCAGCCAGTACAATGAGCAGTTCTTC. This codes for CASSQYNEQFF.

The chain recombines TRBV9 with TRBJ2-7, with D maybe TRBD1 (5 bases). V lost 0 bases and J 2 bases, leaving 9 bases between the germline ends. The CDR3 has 14 residues. Germline CDR1 SGDLS, CDR2 YYNGEE. The CDR3 region has the DNA TGTGCCAGCAGCGTAGCCACAGGAACCTACGAGCAGTACTTC. It specifies CASSVATGTYEQYF.

This clone was recorded only once. This sequence joins TRBV11-2 and TRBJ1-1, with D unresolved. The V and J ends lost 5 bases and 0 bases respectively, with 22 bases between them. This CDR3 is built from 18 residues. Germline values: CDR1 SGHAT, CDR2 FQNNGV. The CDR3 loop reads CASSLTRAGRDLNTEAFF. In DNA, the CDR3 is TGTGCCAGCAGCCTTACTAGAGCGGGCAGAGATTTGAACACTGAAGCTTTCTTT.

The chain uses TRBV5-1 and TRBJ1-2; D remains unclear. CDR3 length: 13 amino acids. CDR1 is SGHRS and CDR2 is YFSETQ in the germline V gene. Trimming shortened V by 0 bases and J by 3 bases, and 6 bases separated the two germline ends. The CDR3 spells CASSLGADYGYTF. In nucleotides, the CDR3 is TGCGCCAGCAGCTTGGGGGCCGACTATGGCTACACCTTC.

The genes are TRBV6-1 and TRBJ2-7; tentative D call: TRBD1 (5 bases). Germline V gene sequence: CDR1 MNHNS, CDR2 SASEGT. V was trimmed by 2 bases and J by 1 base, leaving 12 bases between them. The CDR3 length is 15 residues. The CDR3 DNA reads TGTGCCAGCAGTGAATACACAGGTGAATCCTACGAGCAGTACTTC. Its translation: CASSEYTGESYEQYF.

The chain employs TRBV5-8 and TRBJ2-7; D uncertain. The V gene lost 2 bases and the J gene lost 0 bases, with 9 bases spanning the gap. This CDR3 comprises 14 residues. In germline, CDR1 is SGHTS, CDR2 YDEGEE. CDR3 coding DNA: TGTGCCAGCAGCTTCCTGCAGACCTCCTACGAGCAGTACTTC. This encodes CASSFLQTSYEQYF.

DNA of the CDR3: TGCGCCAGCAGCTTGGAAGCTAACTATGGCTACACCTTC. Encoded protein: CASSLEANYGYTF. This chain links TRBV5-1 with TRBJ1-2; D uncertain. CDR3 length equals 13 residues. Looked up from germline, CDR1 is SGHRS and CDR2 is YFSETQ. Deletions cut 0 bases from V and 0 bases from J, with 3 bases between.

The chain recombines TRBV2 with TRBJ1-5, with D hard to call. Germline CDR1 and CDR2: SNHLY and FYNNEI. This CDR3 is built from 13 residues. With 4 bases removed from V and 2 bases from J, the gap between germline ends came to 6 bases. CDR3 amino acids: CASSGRGNQPQHF. CDR3 DNA sequence: TGTGCCAGCAGTGGACGAGGCAATCAGCCCCAGCATTTT. The entire variable domain, with the rest obtained from reference TRBV2 and TRBJ1-5, is as follows: EPEVTQTPSHQVTQMGQEVILRCVPISNHLYFYWYRQILGQKVEFLVSFYNNEISEKSEIFDDQFSVERPDGSNFTLKIRSTKLEDSAMYFCASSGRGNQPQHFGDGTRLSIL.

The V gene is TRBV18, the J gene TRBJ1-3, with D hard to call. This CDR3 comprises 18 residues. Between the trimmed V and J ends, which lost 3 bases and 4 bases, there was a span of 22 bases. Germline loops: CDR1 KGHSH, CDR2 LQKENI. This CDR3 is CASSPRVGETVNGNTIYF. CDR3 DNA: TGTGCCAGCTCACCCCGGGTGGGAGAGACTGTTAACGGAAACACCATATATTTT.

This chain connects TRBV5-6 to TRBJ1-3; TRBD1 might be the D (6 bases). This CDR3 contains 15 residues. V gave up 2 bases and J gave up 1 base, with 10 bases separating them. CDR1 is SGHDT, CDR2 YYEEEE, per germline. CDR3 residues: CASSFAGVSGNTIYF. CDR3 coding DNA: TGTGCCAGCAGCTTTGCAGGGGTGTCTGGAAACACCATATATTTT.

Only one count was recorded for this clone. This rearrangement joins TRBV6-5 to TRBJ2-7, with 7 bases that match TRBD2. CDR1 and CDR2 from the germline V gene are MNHEY and SVGAGI. Losses at the gene ends were 10 bases for V and 1 base for J; bases not matched to a gene: 10. The CDR3 loop spans 14 amino acids. DNA of the CDR3: TGTGCCACCAAAAACCCGGGAGGTTCCTACGAGCAGTACTTC. Amino acids: CATKNPGGSYEQYF.

This chain links TRBV12-3 or TRBV12-4 with TRBJ2-2; D is perhaps TRBD2 (5 bases). The CDR3 spans 13 residues. V shed 2 bases and J shed 6 bases, with 7 bases lying between them. The CDR3: CASSLSGAGELFF. CDR3 nucleotide sequence: TGTGCCAGCAGTTTATCCGGGGCCGGGGAGCTGTTTTTT.

This clone came up a few times. The chain recombines TRBV11-2 with TRBJ1-3; D is possibly TRBD1 (5 bases). V lost 6 bases, J lost 0 bases, and 15 bases lay in between. The length of the CDR3 is 16 residues. Germline V gives CDR1 SGHAT, CDR2 FQNNGV. CDR3: CASRTGDRSSGNTIYF. The CDR3 bases are TGTGCCAGCAGAACCGGGGACCGTAGCTCTGGAAACACCATATATTTT.

This chain uses TRBV7-8 with TRBJ2-1; D might be TRBD1 (5 bases). Deletions cut 2 bases from V and 0 bases from J, with 14 bases between. The CDR3 is made up of 17 amino acids. Germline CDR1 is SGHVS and CDR2 is FQNEAQ. The CDR3 coding sequence is TGTGCCAGCAGCTTAAGGGGTCACGGTACCTCCTACAATGAGCAGTTCTTC. Protein: CASSLRGHGTSYNEQFF.

The chain employs TRBV5-1 and TRBJ2-3; D is perhaps TRBD1 (6 bases). The CDR3 extends over 13 amino acids. Trimming removed 9 bases from V and 1 base from J, with 12 bases in between. From germline, CDR1 is SGHRS and CDR2 YFSETQ. This CDR3 reads CATGAGGTDTQYF. The CDR3 DNA follows: TGCGCCACAGGGGCTGGTGGCACAGATACGCAGTATTTT.

This rearrangement joins TRBV5-1 to TRBJ1-6, with TRBD1 identical over 11 bases. The CDR3 totals 17 residues. Germline values: CDR1 SGHRS, CDR2 YFSETQ. The V and J ends lost 0 bases and 6 bases, in that order; junction bases with no gene match: 5. The CDR3 region has the DNA TGCGCCAGCAGCTTGGCGGACAGGGGGCTTTTTAATTCACCCCTCCACTTT. Amino acid sequence: CASSLADRGLFNSPLHF.

The rearrangement uses TRBV10-3 and TRBJ2-7; no clear D gene. V was trimmed by 3 bases and J by 4 bases, leaving 10 bases between them. CDR1 ENHRY and CDR2 SYGVKD come from the germline V gene. The CDR3 extends over 13 amino acids. The CDR3 reads CAISDGPPYEQYF. In DNA form, the CDR3 reads TGTGCCATCAGTGACGGACCCCCATACGAGCAGTACTTC.

This chain connects TRBV11-2 to TRBJ1-2; D gene ambiguous. V dropped 4 bases and J dropped 4 bases, with 19 bases sitting between them. The CDR3 runs 16 residues. Germline CDR1 is SGHAT and CDR2 is FQNNGV. The CDR3 bases are TGTGCCAGCAGCTCTTTCGGCACCAGGACGTCCTATGGCTACACCTTC. This sequence encodes CASSSFGTRTSYGYTF.

CDR3 loop: CATGGPLNNEQFF. Here the CDR3 DNA reads TGTGCCACCGGGGGGCCGCTTAACAATGAGCAGTTCTTC. The rearrangement links TRBV24-1 to TRBJ2-1; D possibly matches TRBD1 or TRBD2 (6 bases each). Per the germline V gene, CDR1 is KGHDR and CDR2 is SFDVKD. There are 13 residues in the CDR3. V was clipped by 9 bases and J by 5 bases, with 13 bases between them.

The chain uses TRBV14 and TRBJ2-1; D possibly corresponds to TRBD2 (5 bases). Germline values: CDR1 SGHDN, CDR2 FVKESK. This CDR3 is 15 amino acids long. The ends were cut back, 2 bases at V and 4 bases at J, with 12 bases in the middle. The CDR3 sequence: CASSQISGQYNEQFF. The CDR3 region has the DNA TGTGCCAGCAGCCAAATCAGCGGCCAATACAATGAGCAGTTCTTC.